Below are 8 T cell receptor beta chains sequenced from a single sample in a study of chronic HIV infection and antiretroviral therapy (dated by TCRdb to 2015 to 2017). Receptor amplification or capture employed 5' RACE. Sequencing took place on an Illumina MiSeq. TCRdb reran the public reads through fastp at Q25 and MiXCR, keeping productive beta chains. Entries that share a CDR3 protein sequence are merged under the most common genes and DNA. This sample lists approximately 40,000 distinct CDR3 sequences; 8% to 10% were detected once. The ten largest clones represent around 3% of the sample. The sequencing input was peripheral blood. The receptors were gathered from an adult who had HIV and had not received antiretroviral therapy, or was an uninfected healthy control (not recorded which).

Remarks on this clonotype: Its ends do not fully match the called genes, so a read error is possible. The chain recombines TRBV28 with TRBJ1-1, with a tentative D call TRBD1 (6 bases). There are 14 residues in the CDR3. CDR1 and CDR2 (germline): MDHEN, SYDVKM. The CDR3, as DNA: TGTGCCAGCAGTTCGGACAGATTGAACACTGAAACTTTCTTT. It yields the protein CASSSDRLNTETFF.

This clonotype was observed a few times. This chain links TRBV28 with TRBJ2-7; D is perhaps TRBD1 (6 bases). CDR1 MDHEN and CDR2 SYDVKM come from the germline V gene. The CDR3 is 13 amino acids. V dropped 6 bases and J dropped 3 bases, with 12 bases sitting between them. The CDR3: CASRPGTIYEQYF. CDR3 in DNA: TGTGCCAGCAGACCCGGGACAATCTACGAGCAGTACTTC.

This clonotype has ten or more counts. The V and J genes are TRBV28 and TRBJ2-7, with a weak D call TRBD1 (6 bases). CDR3 length equals 12 residues. Germline values: CDR1 MDHEN, CDR2 SYDVKM. Between the trimmed V and J ends, which lost 3 bases and 5 bases, there was a span of 8 bases. The DNA for the CDR3 is TGTGCCAGCAGTTTCGCAGGGGACGAGCAGTACTTC. It yields the protein CASSFAGDEQYF.

The chain uses TRBV7-8 and TRBJ2-1; no definite D call. Germline V gene lookup returns CDR1 SGHVS and CDR2 FQNEAQ. Between the trimmed V and J ends, which lost 2 bases and 12 bases, there was a span of 14 bases. The CDR3 is made up of 13 amino acids. CDR3: CASSLLTNEGQFF. In DNA, the CDR3 is TGTGCCAGCAGCTTACTGACAAATGAAGGGCAGTTCTTC. Together with reference TRBV7-8 and TRBJ2-1, the CDR3 gives the full variable domain: GAGVSQSPRYKVAKRGQDVALRCDPISGHVSLFWYQQALGQGPEFLTYFQNEAQLDKSGLPSDRFFAERPEGSVSTLKIQRTQQEDSAVYLCASSLLTNEGQFFGPGTRLTVL.

The chain carries TRBV6-4 and TRBJ2-3; the D is unclear. The CDR3 length is 13 residues. Germline values: CDR1 MRHNA, CDR2 SNTAGT. The V gene lost 2 bases and the J gene lost 7 bases, with 10 bases spanning the gap. The CDR3 region has the DNA TGTGCCAGCAGTGACGGAGTGAGGTATACGCAGTATTTT. Its translation is CASSDGVRYTQYF.

This clonotype was detected only once. A much bigger clone sits one base away, suggesting this may be a read error. This chain uses TRBV3-1 with TRBJ2-3; no definite D call. V lost 0 bases to trimming and J lost 4 bases, with 8 bases between them. CDR3 length: 14 residues. Germline CDR1 and CDR2: LGHDT and YNNKEL (reference sequence). CDR3 DNA: TGTGCCAGCAGCCAAGATTTGGTCGCAGATACGCAGTATTTT. Its translation is CASSQDLVADTQYF.

This clonotype was seen many times. CDR3 in DNA: TGCGCCAGCAGCCAAAAACAGGGGGGTGGGCAGTACTTC. Its translation is CASSQKQGGGQYF. The chain carries TRBV4-3 and TRBJ2-7, with 8 nucleotides matching TRBD1. There are 13 residues in the CDR3. V lost 2 bases and J lost 9; bases outside the gene matches: 6. CDR1 is LGHNA, CDR2 YSLEER, per germline.

The rearrangement uses TRBV6-5 and TRBJ1-1, with D possibly being TRBD1 (5 bases). The CDR3 is made up of 14 amino acids. Germline V lookup: CDR1 MNHEY, CDR2 SVGAGI. The V end was cut by 6 bases, the J end by 5 bases, with 16 bases between. DNA for the CDR3: TGTGCCAGCAGCCGTGACAGCTTAAGTACTGAAGCTTTCTTT. Amino acid sequence: CASSRDSLSTEAFF.